This TCR beta chain is from a study of TIL therapy for anti-PD-1-resistant metastatic lung cancer. V gave up 5 bases and J gave up 3 bases, with 9 bases separating them. Germline V gives CDR1 LNHDA, CDR2 SQIVND (reference sequence). The CDR3 totals 13 residues. The immunoSEQ assay was v3. The data were produced by immunoSEQ multiplex PCR, yet TCRdb's version contains in-frame clones alone and is incomplete. This sample yields some 43,000 clones, of which 70% to 85% are seen a single time; roughly 16% belongs to the top ten. Time point reported: pre-treatment sample, taken before nivolumab and TIL therapy.

Here the sequenced sample was blood, taken at baseline. The chain employs TRBV19 and TRBJ2-3, with D possibly being TRBD1 or TRBD2 (6 bases each). This TCR was recovered from a man in his 70s with non-small cell lung cancer. In DNA form, the CDR3 reads TGTGCCAGTAGTGAAGGGGGGACAGATACGCAGTATTTT. Amino acid sequence: CASSEGGTDTQYF. Variable domain in full (rest from reference TRBV19 and TRBJ2-3): DGGITQSPKYLFRKEGQNVTLSCEQNLNHDAMYWYRQDPGQGLRLIYYSQIVNDFQKGDIAEGYSVSREKKESFPLTVTSAQKNPTAFYLCASSEGGTDTQYFGPGTRLTVL.